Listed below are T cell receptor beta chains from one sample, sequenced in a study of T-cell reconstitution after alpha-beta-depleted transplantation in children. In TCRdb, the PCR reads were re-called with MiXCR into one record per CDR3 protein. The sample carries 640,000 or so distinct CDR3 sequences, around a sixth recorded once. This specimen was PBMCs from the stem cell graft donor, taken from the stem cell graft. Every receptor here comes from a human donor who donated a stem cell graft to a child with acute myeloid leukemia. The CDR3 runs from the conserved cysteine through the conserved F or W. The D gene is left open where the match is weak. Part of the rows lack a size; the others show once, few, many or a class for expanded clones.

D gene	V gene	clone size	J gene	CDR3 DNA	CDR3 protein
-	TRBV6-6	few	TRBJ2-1	TGTGCCAGCAGTATCGCCAGCTACAATGAGCAGTTCTTC	CASSIASYNEQFF
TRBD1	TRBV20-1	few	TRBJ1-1	TGCAGTGCTAGGTACAGGGGACAGAACACTGAAGCTTTCTTT	CSARYRGQNTEAFF
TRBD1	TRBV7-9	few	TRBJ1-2	TGTGCCAGCAGCCTTACGACCGGGACAGGGGGTTCCTATGGCTACACCTTC	CASSLTTGTGGSYGYTF
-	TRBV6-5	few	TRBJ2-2	TGTGCCAGCAGTTACGACGGGCTCACCGGGGAGCTGTTTTTT	CASSYDGLTGELFF
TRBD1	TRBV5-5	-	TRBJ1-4	TGTGCCAGCAGCCCTACAGGGGGCGGGAAAAAACTGTTTTTT	CASSPTGGGKKLFF
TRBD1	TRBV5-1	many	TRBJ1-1	TGCGCCAGCAGCGTGGGGACAGGGGACACTGAAGCTTTCTTT	CASSVGTGDTEAFF
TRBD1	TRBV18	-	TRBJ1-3	TGTGCCAGCTCACCGAGGACAGGACCTGGAAACACCATATATTTT	CASSPRTGPGNTIYF
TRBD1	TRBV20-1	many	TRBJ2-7	TGCAGTGCTAGAGATCTGGACAGGGTTGACGGCTACGAGCAGTACTTC	CSARDLDRVDGYEQYF
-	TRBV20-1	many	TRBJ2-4	TGCAGTGCTTCACAGGTTGCCAAAAACATTCAGTACTTC	CSASQVAKNIQYF
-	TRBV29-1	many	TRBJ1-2	TGCAGCGCCGACTTGGGACGGAACTATGGCTACACCTTC	CSADLGRNYGYTF
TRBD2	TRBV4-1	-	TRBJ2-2	TGCGCCAGCAGCCAAGGGATAGCGGGGGGGCACACCGGGGAGCTGTTTTTT	CASSQGIAGGHTGELFF
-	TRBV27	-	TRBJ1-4	TGTGCCAGCAGTTTACTAGGGGCAACGGGGGAAAAACTGTTTTTT	CASSLLGATGEKLFF
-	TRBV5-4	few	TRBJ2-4	TGTGCCAGCAGCTTAGGACCCTGGAGAGACATTCAGTACTTC	CASSLGPWRDIQYF
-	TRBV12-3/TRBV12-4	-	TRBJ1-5	TGTGCCAGCACCAGTAGGGGAGCTAGTCAGCCCCAGCATTTT	CASTSRGASQPQHF
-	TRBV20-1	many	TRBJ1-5	TGCAGTGCCCTCGTGAAGGGGAATCAGCCCCAGCATTTT	CSALVKGNQPQHF
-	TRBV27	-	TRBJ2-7	TGTGCCAGCAGTTTAGGAGGACAGCCCTACGAGCAGTACTTC	CASSLGGQPYEQYF
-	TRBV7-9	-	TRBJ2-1	TGTGCCAGCAGCTCCAGGGAATCCCTTGACAATGAGCAGTTCTTC	CASSSRESLDNEQFF
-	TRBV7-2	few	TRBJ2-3	TGTGCCAGCAGCTTAGCATATTCCAGATCTGGAGATACGCAGTATTTT	CASSLAYSRSGDTQYF
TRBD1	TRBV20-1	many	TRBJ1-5	TGCAGTGCTCGATACAGGGGGCAGAGCAATCAGCCCCAGCATTTT	CSARYRGQSNQPQHF
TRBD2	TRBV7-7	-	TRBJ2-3	TGTGCCAGCAGCGTGGGACTAGGGGGACGTACAGATACGCAGTATTTT	CASSVGLGGRTDTQYF
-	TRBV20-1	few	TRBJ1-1	TGCAGTGCTCTGGGAGGGCGTAAGGACACTGAAGCTTTCTTT	CSALGGRKDTEAFF
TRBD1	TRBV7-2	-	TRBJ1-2	TGTGCCAGCAGCCCCCCGACAGGGTTTATTGTTGGCTACACCTTC	CASSPPTGFIVGYTF
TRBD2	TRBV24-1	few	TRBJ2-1	TGTGCCACCAGTGAGCCAACTAGCGGGGACAATGAGCAGTTCTTC	CATSEPTSGDNEQFF
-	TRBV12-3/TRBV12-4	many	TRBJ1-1	TGTGCCAGCAGTTTCCAGGGTTCGAACACTGAAGCTTTCTTT	CASSFQGSNTEAFF
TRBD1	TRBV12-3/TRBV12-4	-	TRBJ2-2	TGTGCCAGCAGTTTGGCAGGGGGAAAGCTGTTTTTT	CASSLAGGKLFF
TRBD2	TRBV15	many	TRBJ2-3	TGTGCCACCAGCAGAGATTCCCTGACTAGCGGGGTGGATACGCAGTATTTT	CATSRDSLTSGVDTQYF
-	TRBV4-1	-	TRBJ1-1	TGCGCCAGCAGCCAAGATGGAGGTAGCACTGAAGCTTTCTTT	CASSQDGGSTEAFF
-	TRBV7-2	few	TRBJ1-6	TGTGCCAGCAGCTTAGTGGGGGCGCGGGACTCACCCCTCCACTTT	CASSLVGARDSPLHF
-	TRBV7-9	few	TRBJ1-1	TGTGCCAGCAGCTTAGCGGAGGGCAGGAGATTGAACACTGAAGCTTTCTTT	CASSLAEGRRLNTEAFF
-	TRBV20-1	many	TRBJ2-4	TGCAGTGCTGTCCGGGACATCGTCTACATTCAGTACTTC	CSAVRDIVYIQYF
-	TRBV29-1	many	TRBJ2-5	TGCACCATCCAGTGGGCCGGGGAGACCCAGTACTTC	CTIQWAGETQYF
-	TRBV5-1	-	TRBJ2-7	TGCGCCAGCAGCAGCCAGCCGGACCTAGCCTACGAGCAGTACTTC	CASSSQPDLAYEQYF
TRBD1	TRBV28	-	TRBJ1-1	TGTGCCAGCAGTTTCCCGGGACAGGGATGGACTGAAGCTTTCTTT	CASSFPGQGWTEAFF
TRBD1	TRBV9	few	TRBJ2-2	TGTGCCAGCAGCCCGCGGACAGGGAACGGGGAGCTGTTTTTT	CASSPRTGNGELFF
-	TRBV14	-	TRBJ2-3	TGTGCCAGCAGCCAAGAGCCACGGAGGGGCACAGATACGCAGTATTTT	CASSQEPRRGTDTQYF
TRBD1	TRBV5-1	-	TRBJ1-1	TGCGCCAGCAGCTTCCAGGGGGCGTCAATGAACACTGAAGCTTTCTTT	CASSFQGASMNTEAFF
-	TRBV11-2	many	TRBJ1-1	TGTGCCAGCAGCCAAGTAGGGAACACTGAAGCTTTCTTT	CASSQVGNTEAFF
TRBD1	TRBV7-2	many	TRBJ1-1	TGTGCCAGCAGCCCACGACAGGGGGGAATGAACACTGAAGCTTTCTTT	CASSPRQGGMNTEAFF
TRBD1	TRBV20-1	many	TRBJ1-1	TGCAGTGCTAGAGGGACAGGTACCATGAACACTGAAGCTTTCTTT	CSARGTGTMNTEAFF
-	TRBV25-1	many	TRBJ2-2	TGTGCCAGCAGTGACCGTGGCGGGGAGCTGTTTTTT	CASSDRGGELFF
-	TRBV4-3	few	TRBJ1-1	TGCGCCAGCAGCCTGAACACGGGGCAAACTGAAGCTTTCTTT	CASSLNTGQTEAFF
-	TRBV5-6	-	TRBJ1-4	TGTGCCAGCAGCTTGGGGCAGGGGAGGACTAATGAAAAACTGTTTTTT	CASSLGQGRTNEKLFF
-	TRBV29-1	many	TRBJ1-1	TGCAGCGTTAGCGGGGGGGTGGGCCACTTGAACACTGAAGCTTTCTTT	CSVSGGVGHLNTEAFF
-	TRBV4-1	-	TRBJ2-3	TGCGCCAGCAGCCGGGGGGAAGCAGATACGCAGTATTTT	CASSRGEADTQYF
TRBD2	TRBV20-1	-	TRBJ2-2	TGCAGTGCTAGAGACCCGTCGTCGGGGGGGCGGTCCGGGGAGCTGTTTTTT	CSARDPSSGGRSGELFF
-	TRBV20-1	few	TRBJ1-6	TGCAGTGCTAAAGGAGCCTTGACGGGACCCAATTCACCCCTCCACTTT	CSAKGALTGPNSPLHF
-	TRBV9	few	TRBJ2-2	TGTGCCAGCAGCGTAGGGGGGGGCGCTTCCGGCACCGGGGAGCTGTTTTTT	CASSVGGGASGTGELFF
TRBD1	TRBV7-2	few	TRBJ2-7	TGTGCCAGCAGCTTTAGGGGACAGGGGCCCTACGAGCAGTACTTC	CASSFRGQGPYEQYF
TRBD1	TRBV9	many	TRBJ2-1	TGTGCCAGCAGCGTAGAAGCAGGGGGTAGTGGTGAGCAGTTCTTC	CASSVEAGGSGEQFF